These 25 T cell receptor beta chains share one sample of origin, sequenced in a study of cytomegalovirus exposure and HLA in healthy donors. Some clones are missing from TCRdb's copy, which holds only in-frame ones; the method was immunoSEQ multiplex PCR. The table shows about 350,000 clones, with approximately 86% occurring only once. Sample: PBMCs. Receptor source: a woman under 40 in good health and CMV-seropositive.

This clone was seen just once. CDR3 protein: CASSLVRSTDTQYF. DNA of the CDR3: TGCGCCAGCAGCTTGGTAAGGAGCACAGATACGCAGTATTTT. The gene calls are TRBV5-1 and TRBJ2-3; D ambiguous. From germline, CDR1 is SGHRS and CDR2 YFSETQ. The V end lost 0 bases, the J end lost 0 bases, and 5 bases lay between the germline ends. The CDR3 loop spans 14 amino acids.

The V call is TRBV5-1, the J call TRBJ1-1, with a weak D call TRBD1 (6 bases). The CDR3 spans 18 residues. With 0 bases removed from V and 5 bases from J, the gap between germline ends came to 23 bases. Germline V gene data show CDR1 as SGHRS and CDR2 as YFSETQ. CDR3 sequence (DNA): TGCGCCAGCAGCTTGGGGGCGGAATACCAGGGGAAAGAGACTGAAGCTTTCTTT. This codes for CASSLGAEYQGKETEAFF.

This clone was found once. The J gene is TRBJ2-1, the V gene TRBV5-1; D is unresolved. Trimming shortened V by 0 bases and J by 3 bases, and 7 bases separated the two germline ends. Germline V gene lookup returns CDR1 SGHRS and CDR2 YFSETQ. The CDR3 contains 14 residues. The CDR3 sequence: CASSLAADYNEQFF. The CDR3 region has the DNA TGCGCCAGCAGCTTGGCCGCAGACTACAATGAGCAGTTCTTC.

This chain uses TRBV27 with TRBJ2-1; 9 bases are a match to TRBD2. J lost 7 bases, V lost 3 bases, and 4 bases had no gene match. The CDR3 extends over 14 amino acids. Germline V CDR1 and CDR2: MNHEY, SMNVEV (reference sequence). CDR3 protein: CASSLGLARNEQFF. Here the CDR3 DNA reads TGTGCCAGCAGTTTGGGACTAGCCAGGAATGAGCAGTTCTTC.

The table lists this clone with a few counts. This rearrangement joins TRBV6-5 to TRBJ1-3, with D unclear. Trimming shortened V by 6 bases and J by 1 base, and 13 bases separated the two germline ends. Germline lookup yields CDR1 MNHEY and CDR2 SVGAGI. This CDR3 is built from 15 residues. CDR3 coding DNA: TGTGCCAGCAGCCAGACCGGCAAATCTGGAAACACCATATATTTT. It codes for CASSQTGKSGNTIYF.

This clone was seen a handful of times. This CDR3 is CASSDLSEGTQFF. CDR3 coding DNA: TGTGCCAGCAGTGACTTAAGCGAGGGGACGCAGTTCTTC. V and J are TRBV6-4 and TRBJ2-1; D possibly matches TRBD1 or TRBD2 (5 bases each). The V gene's germline CDR1 is MRHNA and CDR2 SNTAGT. The CDR3 covers 13 residues. Trimming took 1 base from V and 12 from J, leaving 13 bases between them.

V is TRBV28 and J is TRBJ1-5, with D unclear. V lost 6 bases and J lost 5, with 17 bases in between. The CDR3 extends over 15 amino acids. Germline V gene sequence: CDR1 MDHEN, CDR2 SYDVKM. The CDR3: CASSPAVRPDQPQHF. CDR3 coding DNA: TGTGCCAGCAGCCCCGCAGTAAGGCCCGATCAGCCCCAGCATTTT.

The V and J genes are TRBV19 and TRBJ1-1; 7 nucleotides agree with TRBD1. V lost 4 bases and J lost 2; bases outside the gene matches: 7. The length of the CDR3 is 15 residues. From germline, CDR1 is LNHDA and CDR2 SQIVND (reference sequence). The CDR3 coding sequence is TGTGCCAGTAGTACGGGGACAGCTTTTAACACTGAAGCTTTCTTT. Translation gives CASSTGTAFNTEAFF.

The V call is TRBV15, the J call TRBJ2-2; D is possibly TRBD1 or TRBD2 (6 bases each). CDR1 LNHNV and CDR2 YYDKDF come from the germline V gene (reference sequence). V was cut by 5 bases and J by 5 bases, with 15 bases left in between. The CDR3 runs to 15 residues. The CDR3 DNA sequence: TGTGCCACCAGCCCACGACTAGGGGGGACCGGGGAGCTGTTTTTT. This codes for CATSPRLGGTGELFF.

The chain links TRBV30 to TRBJ2-7, with D perhaps matching TRBD1 (6 bases). CDR3 size: 13 residues. Germline V lookup: CDR1 GTSNPN, CDR2 SVGIG (reference sequence). V shed 2 bases and J shed 1 base, with 9 bases lying between them. The CDR3 DNA sequence: TGTGCCTGGAGTTGGGACATTTCCTACGAGCAGTACTTC. Translation gives CAWSWDISYEQYF.

In its sample, this clone was seen once. The chain couples TRBV30 to TRBJ2-1; 11 bases map to TRBD2. Trimming took 3 bases from V and 7 from J; bases not matched to a gene: 5. Germline V gene lookup returns CDR1 GTSNPN and CDR2 SVGIG (reference sequence). The CDR3 extends over 14 amino acids. The CDR3 reads CAWSTSGSGNEQFF. The CDR3 coding sequence is TGTGCCTGGAGCACTAGCGGGAGCGGGAATGAGCAGTTCTTC.

This chain joins TRBV2 and TRBJ2-1; D gene uncertain. The CDR3 spans 15 residues. Germline V CDR1 and CDR2: SNHLY, FYNNEI. Trimming took 4 bases from V and 4 from J, leaving 14 bases between them. The CDR3: CASSVPANPYNEQFF. As DNA, the CDR3 is TGTGCCAGCAGTGTCCCAGCCAACCCATACAATGAGCAGTTCTTC.

The gene calls are TRBV28 and TRBJ2-7, with D possibly called TRBD1 or TRBD2 (5 bases each). Trimming pared 3 bases from V and 0 bases from J, leaving 9 bases between. Germline assignment: CDR1 MDHEN and CDR2 SYDVKM. The CDR3 spans 14 residues. DNA for the CDR3: TGTGCCAGCAGTTTTCCGGGGACCTCCTACGAGCAGTACTTC. Amino acid sequence: CASSFPGTSYEQYF.

The CDR3 loop reads CASSSRGGAYEQYF. CDR3 sequence (DNA): TGTGCCAGTAGCTCAAGGGGAGGGGCCTACGAGCAGTACTTC. The chain joins TRBV19 to TRBJ2-7, with TRBD2 matching over 7 bases. The germline V gene encodes CDR1 LNHDA and CDR2 SQIVND (reference sequence). V shed 6 bases and J 2 bases; nucleotides not matched to a gene: 7. The CDR3 extends over 14 amino acids.

The V gene is TRBV10-2, the J gene TRBJ2-7; no reliable D call. The V gene's germline CDR1 is WSHSY and CDR2 SAAADI. CDR3 length equals 12 residues. V was trimmed by 7 bases and J by 6 bases, leaving 13 bases between them. CDR3 sequence (DNA): TGCGCCAGCACGACCACCCCGGGCGAGCAGTACTTC. Its translation is CASTTTPGEQYF.

The chain is built from TRBV19 and TRBJ1-5; D is possibly TRBD1 (5 bases). There are 14 residues in the CDR3. Germline V CDR1 and CDR2: LNHDA, SQIVND (reference sequence). The ends were cut back, 6 bases at V and 2 bases at J, with 11 bases in the middle. CDR3 loop: CASRSRERNQPQHF. In nucleotides, the CDR3 is TGTGCCAGTAGGTCCAGGGAGCGCAATCAGCCCCAGCATTTT.

To note about this clone: At the DNA level, this CDR3 is encoded by other sequences in the same sample as well. The chain is built from TRBV18 and TRBJ1-5, with 9 bases fitting TRBD1. CDR1 and CDR2 from the germline V gene are KGHSH and LQKENI. The CDR3 has 14 residues. V was clipped by 6 bases and J by 4 bases; unmatched bases: 4. The CDR3 nucleotides are TGTGCCAGCTCCCTGGGACAGGGAAATCAGCCCCAGCATTTT. This encodes CASSLGQGNQPQHF.

The chain joins TRBV7-2 to TRBJ2-3; no clear D. Trimming took 2 bases from V and 0 from J, leaving 9 bases between them. Germline loops: CDR1 SGHTA, CDR2 FQGNSA. The CDR3 loop spans 15 amino acids. The CDR3 sequence: CASSLTTHSTDTQYF. The CDR3 bases are TGTGCCAGCAGCTTAACTACACACAGCACAGATACGCAGTATTTT.

The chain joins TRBV6-5 to TRBJ1-5; D not certain. The CDR3 runs to 14 residues. Trimming pared 6 bases from V and 1 base from J, leaving 10 bases between. Germline V gives CDR1 MNHEY, CDR2 SVGAGI. The CDR3 DNA reads as TGTGCCAGCAGGGGGATTGGGAGCAATCAGCCCCAGCATTTT. The encoded protein is CASRGIGSNQPQHF.

The J gene is TRBJ1-3, the V gene TRBV27; D perhaps matches TRBD1 (6 bases). There are 16 residues in the CDR3. V lost 4 bases, J lost 7 bases, and 20 bases lay in between. Germline-derived CDR1 and CDR2 are MNHEY and SMNVEV (reference sequence). The CDR3 DNA is TGTGCCAGCAGTTCGGGGCAGGGGCCCCCATTTAACACCATATATTTT. It is translated as CASSSGQGPPFNTIYF.

The chain employs TRBV5-6 and TRBJ1-3; TRBD1 aligns across 10 bases. Germline trimming cut 4 bases from V and 7 bases from J; bases unmatched to any gene: 11. The CDR3 length is 16 residues. Germline CDR1 reads SGHDT; CDR2 reads YYEEEE. The CDR3 here is CASSRPNDRGRNTIYF. As DNA, the CDR3 is TGTGCCAGCAGCCGCCCTAACGACAGGGGGCGGAACACCATATATTTT.

The chain uses TRBV6-5 and TRBJ1-1; possibly TRBD1 for D (5 bases). V was cut by 10 bases and J by 1 base, with 13 bases left in between. Germline CDR1 is MNHEY and CDR2 is SVGAGI. The CDR3 runs to 13 residues. The CDR3 is CATNGQGNTEAFF. DNA for the CDR3: TGTGCCACCAATGGCCAGGGGAACACTGAAGCTTTCTTT.

The chain uses TRBV6-5 and TRBJ2-3; no firm D call. V was clipped by 3 bases and J by 1 base, with 8 bases between them. The CDR3 totals 14 residues. Germline V gene sequence: CDR1 MNHEY, CDR2 SVGAGI. The CDR3 reads CASSYMSGTDTQYF. CDR3 coding DNA: TGTGCCAGCAGTTATATGTCTGGCACAGATACGCAGTATTTT.

The chain carries TRBV6-5 and TRBJ1-1; D gene uncertain. The CDR3 has 16 residues. Germline CDR1 MNHEY, CDR2 SVGAGI. Trimming took 3 bases from V and 0 from J, leaving 14 bases between them. In DNA form, the CDR3 reads TGTGCCAGCAGTTATCGCAGCCGCACAGTGAACACTGAAGCTTTCTTT. It encodes CASSYRSRTVNTEAFF.

The V call is TRBV27, the J call TRBJ1-1; D is uncertain. Germline assignment: CDR1 MNHEY and CDR2 SMNVEV (reference sequence). V gave up 3 bases and J gave up 0 bases, with 11 bases separating them. The CDR3 has 15 residues. The CDR3 nucleotides read TGTGCCAGCAGTTTTTACGGACGTATGAACACTGAAGCTTTCTTT. Translating it yields CASSFYGRMNTEAFF.